Given below is one T cell receptor beta chain in context. Its antigen is unknown. A roughly 120-subject validation cohort, separate from the approximately 700-subject first cohort, supplied the donors. Trimming took 2 bases from V and 3 from J; bases not matched to a gene: 7. Germline V gives CDR1 SGHDN, CDR2 FVKESK. CDR3 length: 15 amino acids. The data were taken from a study of cytomegalovirus exposure and HLA in healthy donors. General study findings and limits: Rarity characterized most TCR sequences, yet some public TCRs appeared in many donors.

Sequenced by immunoSEQ multiplex PCR; TCRdb stores in-frame clones only, minus some. Of 65,000 or so clones listed, roughly 94% were seen once; the top ten hold approximately 4.5%. Sequencing was performed on PBMCs. The chain joins TRBV14 to TRBJ2-7; TRBD1 agrees at 7 bases. The clonotype was recovered from a man between 18 and 35 years old in good health and CMV-seropositive. CDR3 in amino acids: CASSQSRDRHYEQYF. Written as DNA, the CDR3 is TGTGCCAGCAGCCAAAGCCGGGACAGACACTACGAGCAGTACTTC.